These 14 T cell receptor beta chains were sequenced from one sample in a study of blood T cell repertoires in COVID-19 (dated by TCRdb to the early 2020s). The library was made by the immunoSEQ multiplex PCR assay. TCRdb limited this immuneACCESS table to in-frame rearrangements with V and J called. A share of clones is missing; checked studies link under half to unresolved V genes, and the rest is unexplained. For this sample there are under 70,000 clones; over 75% appear just once. Approximately 16% of the sample goes to the ten largest clones. What was sequenced was peripheral blood. The receptors come from a man older than 75 with acute or convalescent COVID-19.

This chain connects TRBV7-2 to TRBJ2-5; 11 bases are a match to TRBD2. Germline CDR1 reads SGHTA; CDR2 reads FQGNSA. J gave up 7 bases and V 2 bases, and 3 bases lay outside the gene matches. The CDR3 runs to 14 residues. The CDR3: CASSLLAGGWTQYF. CDR3 coding DNA: TGTGCCAGCAGCTTACTAGCGGGGGGATGGACCCAGTACTTC.

This clone has more than one count but fewer than ten. The gene calls are TRBV2 and TRBJ2-1; D is unresolved. The germline CDR1 and CDR2 sequences are SNHLY and FYNNEI. This CDR3 comprises 13 residues. Trimming shortened V by 3 bases and J by 14 bases, and 17 bases separated the two germline ends. CDR3 in DNA: TGTGCCAGCAGTGACCGCCAGTATATTTCCGAGTTCTTC. Translation gives CASSDRQYISEFF. The full variable domain, its missing parts supplied by reference TRBV2 and TRBJ2-1, is EPEVTQTPSHQVTQMGQEVILRCVPISNHLYFYWYRQILGQKVEFLVSFYNNEISEKSEIFDDQFSVERPDGSNFTLKIRSTKLEDSAMYFCASSDRQYISEFFGPGTRLTVL.

This chain connects TRBV7-2 to TRBJ2-1; perhaps TRBD2 as D (6 bases). The germline CDR1 and CDR2 sequences are SGHTA and FQGNSA. The CDR3 spans 15 residues. V lost 0 bases, J lost 8 bases, and 14 bases lay in between. As DNA, the CDR3 is TGTGCCAGCAGCTTAGCGGCCGGAGCGGGCTATGAGCAGTTCTTC. Amino acid sequence: CASSLAAGAGYEQFF.

V is TRBV15 and J is TRBJ2-1, with 9 bases identical to TRBD1. The CDR3 is 15 residues long. Germline V lookup: CDR1 LNHNV, CDR2 YYDKDF (reference sequence). J lost 3 bases, V lost 2 bases, and 2 bases had no gene match. The CDR3 DNA reads as TGTGCCACCAGCAGACGGGACAGGGTCTACAATGAGCAGTTCTTC. This encodes CATSRRDRVYNEQFF.

The chain links TRBV2 to TRBJ1-3; D is ambiguous. This CDR3 region has 16 residues. The germline V and J ends were trimmed by 0 bases and 0 bases, with 9 bases remaining between them. Germline CDR1 and CDR2: SNHLY and FYNNEI. The CDR3 loop is CASSEAILPSGNTIYF. The DNA of the CDR3 is TGTGCCAGCAGTGAAGCAATCCTCCCCTCTGGAAACACCATATATTTT.

V gene TRBV28 combines with J gene TRBJ2-7; 10 nucleotides agree with TRBD1. CDR1 is MDHEN, CDR2 SYDVKM, per germline. The CDR3 covers 15 residues. V shed 4 bases and J 6 bases; nucleotides not matched to a gene: 9. CDR3 coding DNA: TGTGCCAGCAGTTCCCCCGGGACAGGGGTCGGCGAGCAGTACTTC. Translating gives CASSSPGTGVGEQYF.

The chain uses TRBV7-3 and TRBJ2-1; D is perhaps TRBD2 (5 bases). The germline gives CDR1 SGHTA, CDR2 FQGTGA. V was pared by 5 bases and J by 10 bases, with 15 bases between. The CDR3 covers 13 residues. CDR3 bases: TGTGCCAGCAGCCCAGACTACTCCGGGGAGCAGTTCTTC. Amino acid sequence: CASSPDYSGEQFF.

This chain links TRBV7-6 with TRBJ2-3; weak D call: TRBD2 (6 bases). Per germline, CDR1 SGHVS and CDR2 FNYEAQ. There are 16 residues in the CDR3. The V end was cut by 3 bases, the J end by 0 bases, with 13 bases between. The CDR3 protein is CASSLPLAGSTDTQYF. The CDR3 DNA sequence: TGTGCCAGCAGCTTGCCCCTGGCGGGGAGCACAGATACGCAGTATTTT. Full variable domain (remainder filled in from reference TRBV7-6 and TRBJ2-3): GAGVSQSPRYKVTKRGQDVALRCDPISGHVSLYWYRQALGQGPEFLTYFNYEAQQDKSGLPNDRFSAERPEGSISTLTIQRTEQRDSAMYRCASSLPLAGSTDTQYFGPGTRLTVL.

The chain has TRBV5-1 and TRBJ2-5; 10 bases map to TRBD1. The junction had 8 bases not matched to a gene; V was cut back by 4 bases and J by 5 bases. The CDR3 is 15 amino acids. Germline-derived CDR1 and CDR2 are SGHRS and YFSETQ. Written as DNA, the CDR3 is TGCGCCAGCAGCGTACGGACAGGGGGTACCGAGACCCAGTACTTC. Its protein is CASSVRTGGTETQYF.

The rearrangement links TRBV12-5 to TRBJ2-7; TRBD1 might be the D (5 bases). Trimming took 3 bases from V and 5 from J, leaving 5 bases between them. CDR3 size: 11 residues. Germline V CDR1 and CDR2: LGHNT, FRNRAP. CDR3: CASGLGDEQYF. The CDR3 nucleotides read TGTGCTAGTGGTTTAGGGGACGAGCAGTACTTC.

The V gene is TRBV7-6, the J gene TRBJ2-5, with TRBD1 matching 9 bases. CDR1 and CDR2 from the germline V gene are SGHVS and FNYEAQ. The CDR3 sequence is 14 residues long. With 5 bases clipped from V and 3 bases from J, the junction kept 4 bases outside the gene matches. The CDR3 DNA is TGTGCCAGCAGCCTGACAGGGGGAAAAGAGACCCAGTACTTC. Translation: CASSLTGGKETQYF.

This clone was found once. DNA for the CDR3: TGTGCCAGCAGCTTGTGGCCCCGCGGGGGGGCCTCCGGGGAGCTGTTTTTT. This encodes CASSLWPRGGASGELFF. This chain joins TRBV5-8 and TRBJ2-2, with 9 bases lining up with TRBD2. V was clipped by 1 base and J by 6 bases; unmatched bases: 10. The CDR3 loop spans 17 amino acids. Germline CDR1 SGHTS, CDR2 YDEGEE.

This chain links TRBV29-1 with TRBJ2-3, with TRBD2 matching 8 bases. The germline gives CDR1 SQVTM, CDR2 ANQGSEA. V lost 7 bases to trimming and J lost 3 bases; unmatched junction nucleotides: 9. This CDR3 has 14 residues. CDR3 residues: CSGLSGGWTDTQYF. DNA for the CDR3: TGCAGCGGCCTAAGCGGGGGATGGACAGATACGCAGTATTTT.

This clone has just a few counts. V is TRBV2 and J is TRBJ1-5, with 7 positions matching TRBD1. Germline CDR1 SNHLY, CDR2 FYNNEI. J was trimmed by 5 bases and V by 1 base; bases with no gene match: 8. The CDR3 runs 16 residues. As DNA, the CDR3 is TGTGCCAGCAGTGAAGGAGGGGGCGCCAGCTATCAGCCCCAGCATTTT. It encodes CASSEGGGASYQPQHF. Full variable domain (missing parts from reference TRBV2 and TRBJ1-5): EPEVTQTPSHQVTQMGQEVILRCVPISNHLYFYWYRQILGQKVEFLVSFYNNEISEKSEIFDDQFSVERPDGSNFTLKIRSTKLEDSAMYFCASSEGGGASYQPQHFGDGTRLSIL.